The 31 T cell receptor beta chains listed next were all sequenced from one sample in a study of blood T cell repertoires in COVID-19. The repertoire was sequenced with immunoSEQ multiplex PCR; TCRdb's copy has only in-frame clones and lacks some. The sample carries about 290,000 clones, 85% recorded once. Sequenced material: peripheral blood. These receptors were collected from a woman aged 45-60 years with active or convalescent COVID-19.

The chain recombines TRBV7-6 with TRBJ2-3, with TRBD2 matching over 10 bases. CDR3 size: 17 residues. V trimming: 2 bases; J trimming: 4 bases; junction bases outside the gene matches: 9. Germline V gives CDR1 SGHVS, CDR2 FNYEAQ. CDR3 sequence reads: CASSLNSGRTSADTQYF. The CDR3 DNA is TGTGCCAGCAGCTTAAATAGCGGGAGGACATCTGCAGATACGCAGTATTTT.

The chain uses TRBV2 and TRBJ2-5; 15 nucleotides agree with TRBD2. The germline CDR1 and CDR2 sequences are SNHLY and FYNNEI. This CDR3 region has 14 residues. Trimming at V came to 8 bases and at J to 4 bases, leaving 2 bases not matched to a gene. The CDR3: CASGGLAGGETQYF. The CDR3, as DNA: TGTGCCAGCGGGGGACTAGCGGGAGGAGAGACCCAGTACTTC.

The rearrangement joins TRBV2 to TRBJ2-5, with D maybe TRBD1 (6 bases). The CDR3 is 15 residues long. V lost 6 bases, J lost 4 bases, and 18 bases lay in between. The germline V gene encodes CDR1 SNHLY and CDR2 FYNNEI. For the CDR3, the DNA is TGTGCCAGCAGCCCGGGACAACTAAGGGGAGAGACCCAGTACTTC. Encoded protein: CASSPGQLRGETQYF.

The chain carries TRBV30 and TRBJ1-4; a possible D gene is TRBD1 (6 bases). The germline V and J ends were trimmed by 3 bases and 8 bases, with 16 bases remaining between them. Germline V gene lookup returns CDR1 GTSNPN and CDR2 SVGIG (reference sequence). CDR3 length: 14 amino acids. The CDR3 protein is CAWRAQGLEEKLFF. The CDR3 DNA reads as TGTGCCTGGAGGGCACAGGGTTTAGAGGAAAAACTGTTTTTT. Supplemented by reference TRBV30 and TRBJ1-4, the full variable domain reads SQTIHQWPATLVQPVGSPLSLECTVEGTSNPNLYWYRQAAGRGLQLLFYSVGIGQISSEVPQNLSASRPQDRQFILSSKKLLLSDSGFYLCAWRAQGLEEKLFFGSGTQLSVL.

This chain joins TRBV10-3 and TRBJ2-7, with 10 bases identical to TRBD1. From germline, CDR1 is ENHRY and CDR2 SYGVKD. V lost 4 bases and J lost 5; bases outside the gene matches: 8. This CDR3 contains 15 residues. The CDR3 region is CAISGYSGTGDEQYF. CDR3 nucleotide sequence: TGTGCCATCAGTGGCTACTCCGGGACAGGGGACGAGCAGTACTTC.

This clone showed up just a few times. The CDR3: CASSLLGRWGPGGSYEQYF. The DNA for the CDR3 is TGTGCCAGCAGCTTATTAGGCAGGTGGGGCCCAGGGGGGTCCTACGAGCAGTACTTC. The chain is built from TRBV7-3 and TRBJ2-7, with TRBD1 as a possible D gene (7 bases). The CDR3 extends over 19 amino acids. Trimming pared 2 bases from V and 1 base from J, leaving 24 bases between. Germline CDR1 reads SGHTA; CDR2 reads FQGTGA.

CDR3 sequence (DNA): TGTGCCAGCAGCTTTCCAGGGAGGAGTTGGGCTTTCTTT. Translating gives CASSFPGRSWAFF. This chain connects TRBV11-2 to TRBJ1-1, with a possible D match to TRBD1 (5 bases). Trimming left V 3 bases short and J 11 bases short, with 16 bases between. The CDR3 is 13 amino acids. Germline assignment: CDR1 SGHAT and CDR2 FQNNGV.

The chain links TRBV6-2 or TRBV6-3 to TRBJ2-3; TRBD2 agrees at 7 bases. CDR1 is MNHEY, CDR2 SVGEGT, per germline. The CDR3 spans 19 residues. V trimming: 0 bases; J trimming: 3 bases; junction bases outside the gene matches: 15. CDR3 sequence: CASSYSLAGLVPSTDTQYF. The CDR3 nucleotides are TGTGCCAGCAGTTACTCACTCGCCGGACTAGTCCCTTCGACAGATACGCAGTATTTT.

The sample holds one count of this clone. The chain uses TRBV6-2 or TRBV6-3 and TRBJ1-5; 7 bases align to TRBD1. CDR3 length equals 14 residues. Trimming removed 6 bases from V and 0 bases from J; junction bases left unmatched: 2. Germline V lookup: CDR1 MNHEY, CDR2 SVGEGT. CDR3 residues: CASSRDSSNQPQHF. The CDR3 DNA reads as TGTGCCAGCAGCAGGGACAGTAGCAATCAGCCCCAGCATTTT.

V gene TRBV28 combines with J gene TRBJ1-1; 7 nucleotides align to TRBD1. There are 16 residues in the CDR3. CDR1 MDHEN and CDR2 SYDVKM come from the germline V gene. V shed 6 bases, J shed 11 bases, and the junction held 21 bases outside the gene matches. CDR3 protein: CASSRGRFQGDTRAFF. The CDR3 coding sequence is TGTGCCAGCAGCCGAGGGAGGTTCCAGGGGGACACCAGGGCTTTCTTT.

This rearrangement joins TRBV7-2 to TRBJ1-2, with 7 bases lining up with TRBD1. Germline values: CDR1 SGHTA, CDR2 FQGNSA. This CDR3 has 15 residues. Germline trimming cut 2 bases from V and 8 bases from J; bases unmatched to any gene: 11. CDR3 amino acids: CASSLLVRQGYGYTF. As DNA, the CDR3 is TGTGCCAGCAGCTTATTAGTAAGACAGGGATACGGCTACACCTTC.

The chain joins TRBV16 to TRBJ1-1; D is unclear. Per the germline V gene, CDR1 is KGHSY and CDR2 is FQNENV. The CDR3 totals 14 residues. V lost 2 bases and J 1 base, leaving 8 bases between the germline ends. CDR3 sequence (DNA): TGTGCCAGCAGCCAAAGGTGGAGGAACACTGAAGCTTTCTTT. Amino acids: CASSQRWRNTEAFF.

This clone was detected only once. The chain carries TRBV7-3 and TRBJ1-2, with 8 nucleotides matching TRBD1. This CDR3 region has 13 residues. J gave up 4 bases and V 5 bases, and 3 bases lay outside the gene matches. Germline V gene data show CDR1 as SGHTA and CDR2 as FQGTGA. The CDR3 DNA reads as TGTGCCAGCAGCCCGGGGACAGGCTATGGCTACACCTTC. It codes for CASSPGTGYGYTF.

The chain couples TRBV7-9 to TRBJ2-1; the match to TRBD2 covers 7 bases. Germline loops: CDR1 SEHNR, CDR2 FQNEAQ (reference sequence). The ends lost 8 bases at V and 4 bases at J; junction bases unmatched: 5. The CDR3 loop spans 13 amino acids. Here the CDR3 DNA reads TGTGCCAGCCTCGGGACTAATTACAATGAGCAGTTCTTC. Translation: CASLGTNYNEQFF. The variable domain in full, with the rest retrieved from reference TRBV7-9 and TRBJ2-1, is DTGVSQNPRHKITKRGQNVTFRCDPISEHNRLYWYRQTLGQGPEFLTYFQNEAQLEKSRLLSDRFSAERPKGSFSTLEIQRTEQGDSAMYLCASLGTNYNEQFFGPGTRLTVL.

V and J are TRBV20-1 and TRBJ2-7; 12 bases are a match to TRBD2. The CDR3 length is 14 residues. Trimming at V came to 3 bases and at J to 4 bases, leaving 4 bases not matched to a gene. In germline, CDR1 is DFQATT, CDR2 SNEGSKA (reference sequence). CDR3 region: CSASRTSGKYEQYF. CDR3 nucleotides: TGCAGTGCTAGTAGGACTAGCGGGAAATACGAGCAGTACTTC.

The V and J genes are TRBV3-1 (or the pseudogene TRBV3-2) and TRBJ2-7, with 8 bases matching TRBD2. The CDR3 loop spans 16 amino acids. V gave up 3 bases and J gave up 7 bases; unmatched junction bases: 14. CDR1 LGHDT and CDR2 YNNKEL come from the germline V gene (reference sequence). This CDR3 reads CASSHQGLARLGEQYF. As DNA, the CDR3 is TGTGCCAGCAGCCACCAAGGACTAGCACGGTTGGGGGAGCAGTACTTC.

V is TRBV10-3 and J is TRBJ2-7; D call uncertain. Per the germline V gene, CDR1 is ENHRY and CDR2 is SYGVKD. The CDR3 sequence is 13 residues long. V was shortened by 0 bases and J by 4 bases, with 7 bases between the two germline ends. The CDR3 is CAISESTGYEQYF. The CDR3 region has the DNA TGTGCCATCAGTGAGTCGACCGGGTACGAGCAGTACTTC.

The chain uses TRBV30 and TRBJ1-1, with TRBD1 identical over 7 bases. Germline loops: CDR1 GTSNPN, CDR2 SVGIG (reference sequence). This CDR3 region has 15 residues. V lost 2 bases and J lost 5; bases outside the gene matches: 11. The CDR3 sequence: CAWSPKTGLGTEAFF. The CDR3 DNA reads as TGTGCCTGGAGTCCGAAGACAGGGTTGGGGACTGAAGCTTTCTTT.

The sample holds one count of this clone. The chain joins TRBV5-4 to TRBJ1-1; the D gene is possibly TRBD1 (6 bases). Trimming stripped 0 bases from V and 6 bases from J, with 12 bases between. Looked up from germline, CDR1 is SGHNT and CDR2 is YYREEE (reference sequence). CDR3 size: 14 residues. The CDR3 DNA follows: TGTGCCAGCAGCTTGGCCATATCAGGGGCTGAAGCTTTCTTT. It is translated as CASSLAISGAEAFF.

The V and J genes are TRBV27 and TRBJ1-6, with D tentatively TRBD1 (6 bases). The CDR3 is made up of 13 amino acids. Trimming removed 8 bases from V and 10 bases from J, with 15 bases in between. The germline gives CDR1 MNHEY, CDR2 SMNVEV (reference sequence). The CDR3 region is CASAGGGRSPLHF. Here the CDR3 DNA reads TGTGCCAGCGCTGGGGGGGGGCGATCACCCCTCCACTTT.

The V gene is TRBV7-2, the J gene TRBJ2-1; D perhaps matches TRBD2 (5 bases). The CDR3 runs to 15 residues. V lost 5 bases to trimming and J lost 6 bases, with 17 bases between them. CDR1 and CDR2 (germline): SGHTA, FQGNSA. The CDR3 DNA follows: TGTGCCAGCAGCCTCTCCTTGGGAGTGTCCAATGAGCAGTTCTTC. Encoded protein: CASSLSLGVSNEQFF.

This chain connects TRBV6-5 to TRBJ1-5; D remains unclear. The CDR3 is 14 amino acids. Germline lookup yields CDR1 MNHEY and CDR2 SVGAGI. Trimming removed 0 bases at V and 9 bases at J, with 12 bases between. The CDR3 nucleotides are TGTGCCAGCAGTTACTCTTCGGGTGCCGTGCCCCAGCATTTT. The encoded protein is CASSYSSGAVPQHF.

The rearrangement uses TRBV28 and TRBJ2-3, with D perhaps matching TRBD2 (6 bases). With 6 bases removed from V and 8 bases from J, the gap between germline ends came to 18 bases. Germline-derived CDR1 and CDR2 are MDHEN and SYDVKM. This CDR3 contains 14 residues. The DNA of the CDR3 is TGTGCCAGCAGCCCCGCGGGTAGCGGAGGTACGCAGTATTTT. This translates into CASSPAGSGGTQYF.

This clone was seen once. The chain has TRBV19 and TRBJ2-1, with D perhaps matching TRBD2 (5 bases). Germline V gene data show CDR1 as LNHDA and CDR2 as SQIVND (reference sequence). The CDR3 has 14 residues. V lost 3 bases, J lost 6 bases, and 12 bases lay in between. Here the CDR3 reads CASSMGRVRNEQFF. The CDR3 DNA reads as TGTGCCAGTAGTATGGGGAGAGTCCGCAATGAGCAGTTCTTC.

The J gene is TRBJ2-1, the V gene TRBV27, with D unclear. CDR1 is MNHEY, CDR2 SMNVEV, per germline (reference sequence). The CDR3 runs to 14 residues. The germline V and J ends were trimmed by 3 bases and 7 bases, with 13 bases remaining between them. Here the CDR3 DNA reads TGTGCCAGCAGTTTTAGGCCAGGTTCTAATGAGCAGTTCTTC. This translates into CASSFRPGSNEQFF.

This chain's CDR3 is CASSYRGQGRTEAFF. The DNA for the CDR3 is TGTGCCAGCAGTTACAGGGGACAGGGTCGGACTGAAGCTTTCTTT. The V and J genes are TRBV6-2 or TRBV6-3 and TRBJ1-1; 9 nucleotides agree with TRBD1. Trimming at V came to 2 bases and at J to 5 bases, leaving 6 bases not matched to a gene. Germline loops: CDR1 MNHEY, CDR2 SVGEGT. The CDR3 covers 15 residues.

This rearrangement joins TRBV30 to TRBJ1-4, with TRBD1 matching 9 bases. Germline V gives CDR1 GTSNPN, CDR2 SVGIG (reference sequence). Trimming cost V 3 bases and J 7 bases; bases outside gene matches: 9. There are 15 residues in the CDR3. The CDR3 DNA reads as TGTGCCTGGAGCGTACTTCCGGGACAGGGTGAAAAACTGTTTTTT. Translated: CAWSVLPGQGEKLFF.

The chain links TRBV2 to TRBJ1-6; TRBD1 matches at 8 bases. The germline V gene encodes CDR1 SNHLY and CDR2 FYNNEI. V lost 1 base and J lost 8; bases outside the gene matches: 4. The CDR3 is made up of 15 amino acids. The chain's CDR3 is CASSEGTGSYSPLHF. Here the CDR3 DNA reads TGTGCCAGCAGTGAAGGGACAGGGTCCTATTCACCCCTCCACTTT.

The rearrangement joins TRBV9 to TRBJ1-2; TRBD1 matches at 7 bases. The junction had 7 bases not matched to a gene; V was cut back by 0 bases and J by 8 bases. Germline CDR1 SGDLS, CDR2 YYNGEE. CDR3 length equals 14 residues. DNA of the CDR3: TGTGCCAGCAGCGTAGAAGTCAGGGGGAGCGGCTACACCTTC. This encodes CASSVEVRGSGYTF.

This chain connects TRBV24-1 to TRBJ2-1; 14 bases line up with TRBD2. The CDR3 contains 21 residues. Per germline, CDR1 KGHDR and CDR2 SFDVKD. J lost 0 bases, V lost 2 bases, and 11 bases had no gene match. CDR3 DNA sequence: TGTGCCACCAGTGATTACCCTGGAAGACTAGCGGGAGGGAGCTCCTACAATGAGCAGTTCTTC. It encodes CATSDYPGRLAGGSSYNEQFF.

The genes are TRBV20-1 and TRBJ1-2, with D possibly being TRBD1 (5 bases). The germline V and J ends were trimmed by 3 bases and 1 base, with 9 bases remaining between them. The germline V gene encodes CDR1 DFQATT and CDR2 SNEGSKA (reference sequence). The CDR3 covers 13 residues. This chain's CDR3 is CSASLGGNYGYTF. As DNA, the CDR3 is TGCAGTGCTAGTCTCGGGGGTAACTATGGCTACACCTTC.